These 13 T cell receptor beta chains were all obtained from the same sample, sequenced in a study of blood T cell repertoires in COVID-19. The protocol was immunoSEQ multiplex PCR, while the TCRdb copy is restricted to in-frame clones and leaves out a portion. The sample has around 250,000 clones; roughly 85% are singletons. The sequencing input was PBMCs or T cells enriched from blood (not recorded which). These receptors were obtained from a woman aged 45-65 years with acute COVID-19.

V is TRBV6-5 and J is TRBJ2-7; 9 bases fit TRBD1. The CDR3 runs to 14 residues. V was pared by 4 bases and J by 3 bases, with 4 bases of the junction left unmatched. CDR1 is MNHEY, CDR2 SVGAGI, per germline. The DNA of the CDR3 is TGTGCCAGCAGTTCTGGGACAGGGAGCTACGAGCAGTACTTC. It is translated as CASSSGTGSYEQYF.

The chain has TRBV30 and TRBJ1-1; D is ambiguous. Germline V gives CDR1 GTSNPN, CDR2 SVGIG (reference sequence). The CDR3 extends over 13 amino acids. V gave up 4 bases and J gave up 0 bases, with 9 bases separating them. The CDR3 coding sequence is TGTGCCTGGAAGCCTCTAATGAACACTGAAGCTTTCTTT. Amino acids: CAWKPLMNTEAFF.

V usage is TRBV19 and J usage is TRBJ2-7, with 7 bases that match TRBD1. The CDR3 contains 15 residues. CDR1 is LNHDA, CDR2 SQIVND, per germline (reference sequence). Unmatched junction bases numbered 10, after V lost 4 bases and J lost 4 bases. This CDR3 is CASSSDPGTVYEQYF. In DNA, the CDR3 is TGTGCCAGTAGTAGCGACCCCGGGACAGTGTACGAGCAGTACTTC.

The gene calls are TRBV3-1 (or the pseudogene TRBV3-2) and TRBJ2-7, with 9 bases identical to TRBD1. The CDR3 runs to 14 residues. Germline V gene data show CDR1 as LGHDT and CDR2 as YNNKEL (reference sequence). With 4 bases clipped from V and 4 bases from J, the junction kept 5 bases outside the gene matches. CDR3 DNA: TGTGCCAGCAGCCCCGGACAGGGGAGTTACGAGCAGTACTTC. It encodes CASSPGQGSYEQYF.

The CDR3 nucleotides are TGTGCCAGCAGCTTAGAGGCTAGCGTTGGAGAGACCCAGTACTTC. Residues: CASSLEASVGETQYF. The chain has TRBV11-2 and TRBJ2-5; the D gene is possibly TRBD2 (6 bases). Germline values: CDR1 SGHAT, CDR2 FQNNGV. V lost 0 bases and J lost 4, with 12 bases in between. The CDR3 sequence is 15 residues long. Filled out from reference TRBV11-2 and TRBJ2-5, the complete variable domain reads EAGVAQSPRYKIIEKRQSVAFWCNPISGHATLYWYQQILGQGPKLLIQFQNNGVVDDSQLPKDRFSAERLKGVDSTLKIQPAKLEDSAVYLCASSLEASVGETQYFGPGTRLLVL.

This chain links TRBV27 with TRBJ1-1, with 8 bases identical to TRBD1. CDR1 MNHEY and CDR2 SMNVEV come from the germline V gene (reference sequence). The CDR3 runs to 13 residues. The junction had 5 bases not matched to a gene; V was cut back by 6 bases and J by 5 bases. The CDR3 DNA follows: TGTGCCAGCAGGTACAGGGGGGAGACTGAAGCTTTCTTT. Its protein product is CASRYRGETEAFF.

The V gene is TRBV2, the J gene TRBJ1-5, with 11 bases fitting TRBD1. V lost 6 bases and J lost 6; bases outside the gene matches: 4. This CDR3 region has 14 residues. CDR1 and CDR2 (germline): SNHLY, FYNNEI. CDR3: CASSPDRGRQPQHF. CDR3 coding DNA: TGTGCCAGCAGCCCGGACAGGGGGCGTCAGCCCCAGCATTTT.

The chain employs TRBV25-1 and TRBJ1-1; D is perhaps TRBD1 (6 bases). Germline V CDR1 and CDR2: MGHDK, SYGVNS. Trimming took off 3 bases at V and 1 base at J, with 6 bases between the two ends. The CDR3 runs to 13 residues. CDR3 protein: CASSDRGNTEAFF. Here the CDR3 DNA reads TGTGCCAGCAGTGACAGGGGGAACACTGAAGCTTTCTTT.

This sequence joins TRBV3-1 (or the pseudogene TRBV3-2) and TRBJ2-5, with 7 bases fitting TRBD1. This CDR3 is built from 15 residues. Germline V CDR1 and CDR2: LGHDT, YNNKEL (reference sequence). J was trimmed by 4 bases and V by 2 bases; bases with no gene match: 7. The CDR3 sequence: CASSQQGVVAETQYF. Here the CDR3 DNA reads TGTGCCAGCAGCCAACAGGGGGTTGTAGCAGAGACCCAGTACTTC.

This clone was observed a few times. The V call is TRBV7-9, the J call TRBJ2-2; 10 bases line up with TRBD2. Trimming took 5 bases from V and 9 from J; bases not matched to a gene: 9. This CDR3 is built from 15 residues. Germline V gene sequence: CDR1 SEHNR, CDR2 FQNEAQ (reference sequence). CDR3 amino acids: CASSPERGGSRELFF. The CDR3 region has the DNA TGTGCCAGCAGCCCGGAGCGGGGGGGTTCCAGGGAGCTGTTTTTT.

The rearrangement links TRBV4-1 to TRBJ2-7, with D perhaps matching TRBD2 (6 bases). Trimming left V 1 base short and J 3 bases short, with 13 bases between. The CDR3 loop spans 15 amino acids. CDR1 is MGHRA, CDR2 YSYEKL, per germline. The CDR3: CASSQGTKNLYEQYF. DNA for the CDR3: TGCGCCAGCAGCCAAGGGACTAAGAACCTCTACGAGCAGTACTTC.

V usage is TRBV9 and J usage is TRBJ1-2; TRBD1 agrees at 8 bases. This CDR3 is built from 17 residues. CDR1 and CDR2 (germline): SGDLS, YYNGEE. The V and J ends lost 0 bases and 0 bases, in that order; junction bases with no gene match: 7. As DNA, the CDR3 is TGTGCCAGCAGCGTAGAAGGAGGACAGGGAGCTAACTATGGCTACACCTTC. As protein: CASSVEGGQGANYGYTF. The complete variable domain, with remaining parts taken from reference TRBV9 and TRBJ1-2, reads DSGVTQTPKHLITATGQRVTLRCSPRSGDLSVYWYQQSLDQGLQFLIQYYNGEERAKGNILERFSAQQFPDLHSELNLSSLELGDSALYFCASSVEGGQGANYGYTFGSGTRLTVV.

A note on this clone: Within the sample, other DNA sequences also encode this same CDR3. The gene calls are TRBV6-5 and TRBJ1-5; TRBD1 matches 9 bases. Germline lookup yields CDR1 MNHEY and CDR2 SVGAGI. CDR3 length equals 13 residues. Trimming cost V 8 bases and J 4 bases; bases outside gene matches: 3. CDR3 bases: TGTGCCAGCGGACAGGGGATTAATCAGCCCCAGCATTTT. Its protein product is CASGQGINQPQHF.